This is a list of T cell receptor beta chains from one sample in a study of blood T cell repertoires in COVID-19. Repertoires were generated with immunoSEQ multiplex PCR, while TCRdb's copy carries only in-frame clones and drops some. The sample carries 290,000 or so clones, around 86% recorded once. What was sequenced was PBMCs or T cells enriched from blood (not recorded which). The receptors here all came from a woman aged 18-29 years who had recovered from COVID-19. Both conserved end residues are part of each CDR3. D genes are given only for firm matches. The size of a clone is reported for some rows only, either as once, few or many, or as a class for expanded clones.

v_gene	abundance	j_gene	d_gene	CDR3aa	CDR3nt
TRBV5-1	.	TRBJ2-7	.	CASSSNPAGEVEQYF	TGCGCCAGCAGCTCTAACCCCGCAGGGGAAGTCGAGCAGTACTTC
TRBV5-8	.	TRBJ1-1	.	CASSLTFDRAFF	TGTGCCAGCAGCTTGACCTTCGATAGAGCTTTCTTT
TRBV6-1	.	TRBJ1-5	.	CASSENSPGGTQPQHF	TGTGCCAGCAGTGAAAATAGTCCTGGGGGCACTCAGCCCCAGCATTTT
TRBV27	.	TRBJ2-7	TRBD2	CASSHYSGSSYEQYF	TGTGCCAGCAGTCACTATAGCGGGAGTTCCTACGAGCAGTACTTC
TRBV5-4	.	TRBJ2-7	TRBD2	CASSPGLAGYEQYF	TGTGCCAGCAGCCCGGGACTAGCGGGGTACGAGCAGTACTTC
TRBV7-3	.	TRBJ2-1	TRBD1	CASSFSGQGVYEQFF	TGTGCCAGCAGCTTCTCGGGACAGGGAGTTTATGAGCAGTTCTTC
TRBV11-3	.	TRBJ1-1	TRBD1	CASSLGTGGYWNTEAFF	TGTGCCAGCTCCCTTGGGACAGGTGGTTATTGGAACACTGAAGCTTTCTTT
TRBV4-3	.	TRBJ1-6	TRBD1	CASSQEGTGLFNSPLHF	TGCGCCAGCAGCCAAGAAGGGACAGGTTTATTTAATTCACCCCTCCACTTT
TRBV28	.	TRBJ1-1	.	CASSYRTGIPFEAFF	TGTGCCAGCAGTTACCGTACAGGGATACCGTTTGAAGCTTTCTTT
TRBV7-2	once	TRBJ1-3	.	CASSSAAGAGNTIYF	TGTGCCAGCAGCTCTGCGGCGGGGGCTGGAAACACCATATATTTT
TRBV7-2	.	TRBJ1-5	.	CASSLGGGGRNQPQHF	TGTGCCAGCAGCCTAGGCGGGGGGGGTAGGAATCAGCCCCAGCATTTT
TRBV7-2	.	TRBJ1-5	TRBD1	CASSRSGGSNQPQHF	TGTGCCAGCAGCCGGTCAGGGGGCAGCAATCAGCCCCAGCATTTT
TRBV3-1/TRBV3-2	.	TRBJ2-2	TRBD2	CASSQNPGLASTGELFF	TGTGCCAGCAGCCAAAACCCGGGACTAGCAAGCACCGGGGAGCTGTTTTTT
TRBV7-3	.	TRBJ2-1	TRBD1	CASSMGQGGGNEQFF	TGTGCCAGCAGTATGGGACAGGGTGGGGGTAATGAGCAGTTCTTC
TRBV7-2	.	TRBJ2-1	.	CASSSRPSGSTYNEQFF	TGTGCCAGCAGCTCCAGACCAAGCGGTTCAACCTACAATGAGCAGTTCTTC
TRBV7-9	.	TRBJ2-3	TRBD2	CASSSKFAGGRDTQYF	TGTGCCAGCAGCTCGAAATTTGCGGGGGGCCGGGATACGCAGTATTTT
TRBV7-2	.	TRBJ2-5	TRBD2	CASSPRLAGSETQYF	TGTGCCAGCAGCCCCAGACTAGCGGGGTCGGAGACCCAGTACTTC
TRBV19	once	TRBJ1-1	TRBD1	CASSGQGLNTEAFF	TGTGCCAGTAGCGGACAGGGATTGAACACTGAAGCTTTCTTT
TRBV27	.	TRBJ2-7	TRBD1	CASSLSGQGSYEQYF	TGTGCCAGCAGTTTATCGGGACAGGGATCCTACGAGCAGTACTTC
TRBV7-8	.	TRBJ2-7	.	CASSSRTVGDEQYF	TGTGCCAGCAGCTCGCGGACTGTCGGGGACGAGCAGTACTTC
TRBV11-2	.	TRBJ2-2	TRBD1	CASSRGTGGVDTGELFF	TGTGCCAGCAGCCGAGGGACAGGGGGAGTAGACACCGGGGAGCTGTTTTTT
TRBV7-9	.	TRBJ2-1	.	CASSSRQPWDEQFF	TGTGCCAGCAGCTCTCGACAGCCTTGGGATGAGCAGTTCTTC
TRBV28	few	TRBJ2-3	TRBD2	CASRPSGGADTQYF	TGTGCCAGCAGACCTAGCGGGGGAGCAGATACGCAGTATTTT
TRBV4-3	few	TRBJ2-3	TRBD2	CASSQDLAGGPDTQYF	TGCGCCAGCAGCCAAGATCTAGCGGGGGGGCCAGATACGCAGTATTTT
TRBV3-1/TRBV3-2	.	TRBJ2-1	TRBD2	CASSPGLAGGEQFF	TGTGCCAGCAGTCCCGGACTAGCGGGGGGTGAGCAGTTCTTC
TRBV7-9	.	TRBJ2-7	.	CASSPSPGTPTPYF	TGTGCCAGCAGCCCCTCCCCAGGGACACCAACCCCGTACTTC
TRBV12-3/TRBV12-4	.	TRBJ2-7	.	CASSLSGYEQYF	TGTGCCAGCAGTTTATCAGGCTACGAGCAGTACTTC
TRBV4-1	.	TRBJ1-2	.	CASSQATGKNYGYTF	TGCGCCAGCAGCCAAGCAACAGGGAAGAACTATGGCTACACCTTC
TRBV4-1	.	TRBJ1-5	TRBD1	CASSLRDSQINGNQPQHF	TGCGCCAGCAGCCTCCGGGACAGCCAGATAAATGGCAATCAGCCCCAGCATTTT
TRBV29-1	.	TRBJ1-2	.	CSVEDLAPREGYTF	TGCAGCGTTGAAGATCTAGCTCCCAGAGAGGGCTACACCTTC
TRBV11-3	.	TRBJ2-2	.	CASSLDRRDSGELFF	TGTGCCAGCAGCTTAGATCGGAGGGATTCCGGGGAGCTGTTTTTT
TRBV27	.	TRBJ2-3	TRBD2	CASSSPSGGFPSTDTQYF	TGTGCCAGCAGTTCCCCCAGCGGGGGTTTCCCTAGCACAGATACGCAGTATTTT
TRBV13	.	TRBJ2-4	TRBD1	CASSGPGQRAKNIQYF	TGTGCCAGCAGCGGACCGGGACAGCGAGCCAAAAACATTCAGTACTTC
TRBV27	once	TRBJ1-6	.	CASNGGANSPLHF	TGTGCCAGCAACGGGGGTGCTAATTCACCCCTCCACTTT
TRBV7-6	.	TRBJ2-7	.	CASSPQAGGEYEQYF	TGTGCCAGCAGCCCCCAGGCCGGCGGGGAATACGAGCAGTACTTC
TRBV2	.	TRBJ2-3	.	CASSGWGETDTQYF	TGTGCCAGCAGTGGTTGGGGGGAAACAGATACGCAGTATTTT
TRBV19	.	TRBJ1-1	.	CASSPGPRGVTTEAFF	TGTGCCAGTAGTCCTGGACCCCGGGGGGTGACCACTGAAGCTTTCTTT
TRBV10-1	.	TRBJ2-4	.	CASSESQGRGNIQYF	TGCGCCAGCAGTGAGAGCCAGGGCAGGGGAAACATTCAGTACTTC
TRBV4-2	.	TRBJ2-2	TRBD2	CASSQDLGTSGRGSGELFF	TGTGCCAGCAGCCAAGACTTAGGGACTAGCGGGAGGGGGTCCGGGGAGCTGTTTTTT
TRBV3-1/TRBV3-2	.	TRBJ1-1	TRBD1	CASSHVQGARDTEAFF	TGTGCCAGCAGCCATGTACAGGGGGCAAGGGACACTGAAGCTTTCTTT
TRBV19	.	TRBJ1-2	TRBD1	CASSIAGTGIVGDYGYTF	TGTGCCAGTAGTATAGCCGGGACAGGGATTGTAGGCGACTATGGCTACACCTTC
TRBV11-2	once	TRBJ2-5	.	CASSFPGLQETQYF	TGTGCCAGCAGCTTCCCCGGACTGCAAGAGACCCAGTACTTC
TRBV27	.	TRBJ1-4	.	CASSLDRTNEKLFF	TGTGCCAGCAGTTTGGACAGAACTAATGAAAAACTGTTTTTT
TRBV2	.	TRBJ1-1	TRBD1	CASSGQGGTEAFF	TGTGCCAGCAGCGGACAGGGAGGCACTGAAGCTTTCTTT
TRBV5-8	.	TRBJ1-2	TRBD1	CASSSHYGQGYYGYTF	TGTGCCAGCAGCTCGCACTATGGACAGGGGTACTATGGCTACACCTTC
TRBV11-3	.	TRBJ2-3	.	CASSLDSQGTDTQYF	TGTGCCAGCAGCTTAGATTCGCAGGGCACAGATACGCAGTATTTT
TRBV5-1	.	TRBJ2-1	TRBD2	CASSSGLAGVGQFF	TGCGCCAGCAGCTCGGGACTAGCGGGAGTGGGGCAGTTCTTC
TRBV5-1	.	TRBJ1-1	TRBD1	CASSFTDRAKAFF	TGCGCCAGCAGTTTTACAGACAGGGCCAAAGCTTTCTTT
TRBV7-9	once	TRBJ1-4	.	CASSKELEKLFF	TGTGCCAGCAGCAAGGAGTTGGAGAAACTGTTTTTT
TRBV28	few	TRBJ1-1	TRBD1	CASTTGFWAEAFF	TGTGCCAGCACGACAGGGTTCTGGGCTGAAGCTTTCTTT
TRBV7-2	.	TRBJ2-1	TRBD2	CASSLAILGLGGDEQFF	TGTGCCAGCAGCTTAGCCATTTTGGGACTAGGGGGGGATGAGCAGTTCTTC
TRBV9	once	TRBJ1-6	.	CASSSRRDLLNSPLHF	TGTGCCAGCAGCTCGAGACGGGACTTACTTAATTCACCCCTCCACTTT
TRBV2	.	TRBJ2-7	TRBD1	CASQGDRAPYEQYF	TGTGCCAGCCAGGGAGACAGGGCCCCCTACGAGCAGTACTTC
TRBV10-1	.	TRBJ2-7	.	CASSAGVEQYF	TGCGCCAGCAGTGCCGGGGTGGAGCAGTACTTC
TRBV27	.	TRBJ2-3	.	CASSSITDTQYF	TGTGCCAGCAGTTCCATCACAGATACGCAGTATTTT
TRBV19	.	TRBJ1-4	.	CASTDDEKLFF	TGTGCCAGCACTGATGATGAAAAACTGTTTTTT
TRBV12-2	.	TRBJ1-6	.	CASRIPGQGKNSPLHF	TGTGCAAGTCGCATCCCAGGACAGGGCAAAAACTCACCCCTCCACTTT